This TCR beta chain was captured in a study of cytomegalovirus exposure and HLA in healthy donors. General study findings and limits: Highly shared variants forming one cluster were likely a sequencing artifact. Under in vitro conditions, a few CMV-associated chains were confirmed as specific for CMV antigens. More than 15,000 TCR beta sequences were associated with HLA alleles at 0.05 false discovery rate in a later analysis.

60 Vbeta and 13 Jbeta primers were used in PCR. TCRdb keeps only in-frame clones here, not all; method: immunoSEQ multiplex PCR. This sample carries 40,000 to 55,000 clones, 70% to 80% of them seen once, and the ten largest clones take less than 3%. V was shortened by 9 bases and J by 7 bases, with 15 bases between the two germline ends. The CDR3 sequence is 12 residues long. Germline CDR1 reads LNHDA; CDR2 reads SQIVND (reference sequence). A remark on this clone: Its antigen is undetermined.

The material sequenced was PBMCs. The receptor was isolated from a woman aged 40 to 50 in good health and CMV-seropositive. J is TRBJ1-1 and V is TRBV19; tentative D call: TRBD1 (5 bases). In DNA form, the CDR3 reads TGTGCCAGCGGGGGAAAGAGGGGTGAAGCTTTCTTT. Translation: CASGGKRGEAFF.